The text below deals with one T cell receptor (beta chain). Produced via immunoSEQ multiplex PCR; TCRdb's table is partial and in-frame only. This sample has fewer than 85,000 clones, with approximately 90% found just once. Losses at the gene ends were 0 bases for V and 5 bases for J; bases not matched to a gene: 7. This CDR3 has 15 amino acids. Per germline, CDR1 SGHNT and CDR2 YYREEE (reference sequence). The data belong to a study of T cell changes during pregnancy in multiple sclerosis. The sample was peripheral blood, taken before pregnancy. The receptor was isolated from a female donor with multiple sclerosis, enrolled in a pregnancy study. The V call is TRBV5-4, the J call TRBJ1-2; 7 bases are shared with TRBD1. The CDR3 loop is CASSLGGPGGYGYTF. The CDR3, as DNA: TGTGCCAGCAGCTTGGGGGGCCCAGGGGGATATGGCTACACCTTC.